The source of this T cell receptor beta chain is a study of control samples from healthy donors and cancer patients. The V and J ends lost 2 bases and 0 bases respectively, with 4 bases between them. The CDR3 sequence is 12 residues long. Germline CDR1 and CDR2: GTSNPN and SVGIG (reference sequence). TCRdb's copy holds only in-frame clones and misses some; the assay was immunoSEQ multiplex PCR. The sample holds 45,000 to 60,000 clones, roughly 94% seen once. The clonotype was recovered from a man aged 25 to 40 in good health. The sequenced sample consisted of blood. This chain uses TRBV30 with TRBJ1-1, with unresolved D. CDR3 sequence: CAWSRLNTEAFF. CDR3 coding DNA: TGTGCCTGGAGTAGGCTGAACACTGAAGCTTTCTTT.